Listed below are T cell receptor beta chains from one sample, sequenced in a study of Ad26.COV2.S vaccination and SARS-CoV-2 variants. Here immunoSEQ multiplex PCR was the method, and the copy in TCRdb shows in-frame clones only, minus some. Here the sample spans about 420,000 clones, around 87% being singletons. This specimen consisted of peripheral blood, obtained in a trial of Ad26.COV2.S vaccine versus placebo. Receptor source: a person aged 18-65 years who received the Ad26.COV2.S COVID-19 vaccine or a placebo. CDR3s include the opening cysteine and the closing phenylalanine or tryptophan. Each record gives: clone size, J gene, D gene, V gene, CDR3 protein, CDR3 DNA. D genes are given only for firm matches. Only some rows state a clone size, as once, few, many or a class for expanded clones.

>-|TRBJ2-6|-|TRBV6-5
CASSLLRSGANVLTF
TGTGCCAGCAGCCTCTTACGCTCTGGGGCCAACGTCCTGACTTTC
>-|TRBJ2-2|-|TRBV5-6
CASSPLEGATGELFF
TGTGCCAGCAGCCCCCTGGAAGGTGCCACCGGGGAGCTGTTTTTT
>-|TRBJ2-2|-|TRBV4-1
CASSQVYAWGSGELFF
TGCGCCAGCAGCCAAGTATATGCTTGGGGGTCCGGGGAGCTGTTTTTT
>few|TRBJ2-6|TRBD1|TRBV7-6
CASSSRPGQGSPGANVLTF
TGTGCCAGCAGCTCCCGACCGGGACAGGGTTCCCCTGGGGCCAACGTCCTGACTTTC
>-|TRBJ2-5|-|TRBV29-1
CSVVEYQETQYF
TGCAGCGTTGTCGAGTACCAAGAGACCCAGTACTTC
>-|TRBJ1-2|-|TRBV11-2
CASSPLSMVYGYTF
TGTGCCAGCAGCCCCCTGTCAATGGTCTATGGCTACACCTTC
>-|TRBJ2-1|TRBD2|TRBV7-2
CASSLARAGGSQFF
TGTGCCAGCAGCTTAGCTCGGGCGGGGGGTTCACAGTTCTTC
>-|TRBJ2-7|TRBD1|TRBV27
CASSPRTGTYEQYF
TGTGCCAGCAGCCCCCGGACAGGGACTTACGAGCAGTACTTC
>-|TRBJ2-3|-|TRBV10-3
CAISDTGTSTDTQYF
TGTGCCATCAGTGACACCGGGACCAGCACAGATACGCAGTATTTT
>-|TRBJ1-4|-|TRBV6-2/TRBV6-3
CASSFPTGATNEKLFF
TGTGCCAGCAGTTTCCCCACAGGAGCAACTAATGAAAAACTGTTTTTT
>-|TRBJ2-1|-|TRBV7-9
CASSSLTDSRNNEQFF
TGTGCCAGCAGCTCATTAACTGACAGTCGGAACAATGAGCAGTTCTTC
>-|TRBJ2-1|TRBD1|TRBV30
CAWSVTGTGESEQFF
TGTGCCTGGAGTGTAACCGGGACAGGGGAAAGCGAGCAGTTCTTC
>-|TRBJ2-7|-|TRBV7-8
CASSLEVDSYEQYF
TGTGCCAGCAGCTTAGAGGTTGACTCCTACGAGCAGTACTTC
>-|TRBJ2-5|-|TRBV3-1/TRBV3-2
CASSQGQIQETQYF
TGTGCCAGCAGCCAAGGCCAGATCCAAGAGACCCAGTACTTC
>-|TRBJ2-3|TRBD2|TRBV4-3
CASSQDLASGGSGTDTQYF
TGCGCCAGCAGCCAAGATCTGGCTAGCGGGGGATCTGGCACAGATACGCAGTATTTT
>-|TRBJ1-3|-|TRBV3-1/TRBV3-2
CASSQDSLGTDSGNTIYF
TGTGCCAGCAGCCAAGATTCCCTCGGGACGGACTCTGGAAACACCATATATTTT
>few|TRBJ2-7|TRBD1|TRBV13
CASSRQGAVYEQYF
TGTGCCAGCAGCCGACAGGGGGCCGTCTACGAGCAGTACTTC
>-|TRBJ2-1|-|TRBV5-1
CASSSGESSYNEQFF
TGCGCCAGCAGCTCGGGCGAGAGCTCCTACAATGAGCAGTTCTTC
>-|TRBJ2-7|-|TRBV5-6
CASSMNRAQYF
TGTGCCAGCAGCATGAACCGGGCGCAGTACTTC
>-|TRBJ1-1|-|TRBV6-2/TRBV6-3
CASSYPIRRDLNTEAFF
TGTGCCAGCAGTTACCCCATTAGGAGGGACCTGAACACTGAAGCTTTCTTT
>many|TRBJ1-4|-|TRBV2
CASSESGGKLFF
TGTGCCAGCAGTGAAAGTGGAGGGAAACTGTTTTTT
>-|TRBJ1-1|-|TRBV6-5
CASSLTGNTEAFF
TGTGCCAGCAGCCTCACAGGGAACACTGAAGCTTTCTTT
>-|TRBJ2-7|TRBD2|TRBV10-2
CASSDGRGGSYEQYF
TGCGCCAGCAGTGATGGGAGGGGCGGCTCCTACGAGCAGTACTTC
>-|TRBJ2-2|TRBD2|TRBV6-1
CASREAGGPRELFF
TGTGCCAGCCGGGAAGCGGGGGGGCCCAGGGAGCTGTTTTTT
>-|TRBJ2-3|-|TRBV6-6
CASSGGFGDTQYF
TGTGCCAGCAGTGGAGGTTTTGGGGATACGCAGTATTTT
>-|TRBJ1-1|TRBD1|TRBV7-6
CASSLGQGRRGTEAFF
TGTGCCAGCAGCTTAGGACAGGGGAGAAGAGGAACTGAAGCTTTCTTT
>-|TRBJ2-3|-|TRBV7-3
CASSQTEGSTQYF
TGTGCCAGCAGTCAAACGGAGGGATCTACGCAGTATTTT
>-|TRBJ2-2|TRBD2|TRBV5-4
CASSSSSGGGGGANTGELFF
TGTGCCAGCAGCTCATCTAGCGGGGGCGGAGGGGGTGCGAACACCGGGGAGCTGTTTTTT
>once|TRBJ2-6|-|TRBV6-2/TRBV6-3
CASNPGPQSGANVLTF
TGTGCCAGCAACCCGGGACCGCAATCTGGGGCCAACGTCCTGACTTTC
>-|TRBJ2-7|-|TRBV28
CASRGTADPYEQYF
TGTGCCAGCAGGGGGACTGCCGACCCCTACGAGCAGTACTTC
>-|TRBJ2-5|-|TRBV4-3
CASSQARVKETQYF
TGCGCCAGCAGCCAAGCCAGGGTCAAAGAGACCCAGTACTTC
>once|TRBJ1-1|-|TRBV5-1
CASSLGHRGAEAFF
TGCGCCAGCAGCTTGGGGCATAGGGGCGCTGAAGCTTTCTTT
>-|TRBJ2-1|-|TRBV2
CARAGTSSYNEQFF
TGTGCCAGAGCCGGGACTTCTTCTTACAATGAGCAGTTCTTC
>-|TRBJ1-4|-|TRBV7-2
CASSLDAVENEKLFF
TGTGCCAGCAGCTTAGACGCGGTAGAGAACGAAAAACTGTTTTTT
>-|TRBJ2-4|TRBD1|TRBV18
CASSPPDRGVKNIQYF
TGTGCCAGCTCACCACCGGACAGGGGCGTCAAAAACATTCAGTACTTC
>-|TRBJ2-1|-|TRBV15
CATSRDRITYAYNEQFF
TGTGCCACCAGCAGAGATCGGATTACATACGCCTACAATGAGCAGTTCTTC
>-|TRBJ2-3|-|TRBV19
CASSSPGTQYF
TGTGCCAGTAGTAGCCCGGGGACGCAGTATTTT
>-|TRBJ2-6|-|TRBV7-3
CASSLDTSGANVLTF
TGTGCCAGCAGCTTGGACACCTCTGGGGCCAACGTCCTGACTTTC
>-|TRBJ2-7|-|TRBV2
CASRRDSWLEQYF
TGTGCCAGCAGGAGGGACTCCTGGCTCGAGCAGTACTTC
>-|TRBJ1-1|-|TRBV11-3
CASSSGYTEAFF
TGTGCCAGCAGCTCTGGATACACTGAAGCTTTCTTT
>-|TRBJ2-4|-|TRBV5-3
CARSRSVLAQTDFGKNIQYF
TGTGCCAGAAGCCGATCTGTCCTAGCCCAAACCGATTTTGGCAAAAACATTCAGTACTTC
>-|TRBJ1-2|TRBD1|TRBV27
CASRQGARSNYGYTF
TGTGCCAGCAGACAGGGGGCAAGGTCCAACTATGGCTACACCTTC
>-|TRBJ2-2|-|TRBV5-1
CASSLALTGELFF
TGCGCCAGCAGCTTGGCCCTCACCGGGGAGCTGTTTTTT
>once|TRBJ2-7|-|TRBV7-2
CASSPGLLDEQYF
TGTGCCAGCAGCCCGGGACTGTTGGACGAGCAGTACTTC
>-|TRBJ2-7|TRBD2|TRBV28
CASSLWGTIYEQYF
TGTGCCAGCAGCCTATGGGGGACTATCTACGAGCAGTACTTC
>once|TRBJ2-1|TRBD1|TRBV9
CASSVAGDRGREQFF
TGTGCCAGCAGCGTAGCCGGGGACAGGGGGCGCGAGCAGTTCTTC
>-|TRBJ2-3|-|TRBV2
CASSATDPRADTQYF
TGTGCCAGCAGTGCAACCGACCCGAGGGCAGATACGCAGTATTTT
>-|TRBJ2-2|TRBD2|TRBV5-1
CASSPGSGTSGTGELFF
TGCGCCAGCAGCCCTGGTTCTGGGACTAGTGGCACCGGGGAGCTGTTTTTT
>-|TRBJ2-1|TRBD1|TRBV2
CASAPGQGINEQFF
TGTGCCAGCGCCCCGGGACAGGGAATCAATGAGCAGTTCTTC